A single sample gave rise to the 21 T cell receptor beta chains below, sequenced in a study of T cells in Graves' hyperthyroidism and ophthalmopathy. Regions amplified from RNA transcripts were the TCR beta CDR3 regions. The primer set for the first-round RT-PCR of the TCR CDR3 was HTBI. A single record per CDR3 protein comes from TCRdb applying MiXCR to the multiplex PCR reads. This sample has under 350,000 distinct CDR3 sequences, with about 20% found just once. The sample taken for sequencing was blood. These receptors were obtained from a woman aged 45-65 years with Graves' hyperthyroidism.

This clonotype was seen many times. The CDR3: CSVRDGNTEAFF. CDR3 DNA: TGCAGCGTCAGAGACGGAAACACTGAAGCTTTCTTT. The chain links TRBV29-1 to TRBJ1-1; D ambiguous. Looked up from germline, CDR1 is SQVTM and CDR2 is ANQGSEA. Trimming took 6 bases from V and 2 from J, leaving 10 bases between them. This CDR3 is 12 amino acids long.

The CDR3 DNA reads as TGTGCCAGCAGTGAGAGGGGCCTGAGGGGCGCAAATCAGCCCCAGCATTTT. It yields the protein CASSERGLRGANQPQHF. The chain recombines TRBV6-1 with TRBJ1-5; tentatively, D is TRBD1 (5 bases). CDR3 length equals 17 residues. Germline V gene data show CDR1 as MNHNS and CDR2 as SASEGT. The V gene lost 3 bases and the J gene lost 4 bases, with 19 bases spanning the gap.

The CDR3 spells CASSSTGVLRAQYF. The DNA of the CDR3 is TGTGCCAGCAGTTCGACAGGGGTTCTACGAGCCCAGTACTTC. This chain connects TRBV7-2 to TRBJ2-5; 8 bases match TRBD1. With 6 bases clipped from V and 9 bases from J, the junction kept 12 bases outside the gene matches. Germline V gene data show CDR1 as SGHTA and CDR2 as FQGNSA. The CDR3 runs to 14 residues.

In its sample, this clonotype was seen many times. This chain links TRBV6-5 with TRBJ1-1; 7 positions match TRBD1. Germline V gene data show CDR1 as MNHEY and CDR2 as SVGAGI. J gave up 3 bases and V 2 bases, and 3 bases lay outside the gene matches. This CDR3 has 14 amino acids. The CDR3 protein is CASSYRGQDTEAFF. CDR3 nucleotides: TGTGCCAGCAGTTACAGGGGGCAGGACACTGAAGCTTTCTTT.

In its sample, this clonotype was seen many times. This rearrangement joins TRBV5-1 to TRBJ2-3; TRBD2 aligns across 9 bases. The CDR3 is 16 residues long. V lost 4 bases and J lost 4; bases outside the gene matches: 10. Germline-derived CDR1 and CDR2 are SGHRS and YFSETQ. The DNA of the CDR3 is TGCGCCAGCAGCCCTGATCTAGCGGGGCTCGCAGATACGCAGTATTTT. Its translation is CASSPDLAGLADTQYF.

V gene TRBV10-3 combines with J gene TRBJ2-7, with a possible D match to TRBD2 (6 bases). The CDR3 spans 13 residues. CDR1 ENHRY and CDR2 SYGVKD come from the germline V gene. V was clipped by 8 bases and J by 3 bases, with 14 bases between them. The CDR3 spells CAIAGDSNYEQYF. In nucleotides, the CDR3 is TGTGCCATCGCTGGGGACTCCAACTACGAGCAGTACTTC.

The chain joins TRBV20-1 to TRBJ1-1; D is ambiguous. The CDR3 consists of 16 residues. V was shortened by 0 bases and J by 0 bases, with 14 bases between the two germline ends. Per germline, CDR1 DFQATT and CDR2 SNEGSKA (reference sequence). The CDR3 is CSARDLGSVMNTEAFF. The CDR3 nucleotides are TGCAGTGCTAGAGATCTAGGTTCGGTCATGAACACTGAAGCTTTCTTT.

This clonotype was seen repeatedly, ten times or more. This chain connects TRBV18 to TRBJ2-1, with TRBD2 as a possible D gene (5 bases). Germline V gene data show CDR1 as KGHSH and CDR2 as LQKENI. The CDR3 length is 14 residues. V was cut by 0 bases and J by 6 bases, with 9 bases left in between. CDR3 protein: CASSPPLAPNEQFF. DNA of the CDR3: TGTGCCAGCTCACCACCTCTAGCTCCCAATGAGCAGTTCTTC.

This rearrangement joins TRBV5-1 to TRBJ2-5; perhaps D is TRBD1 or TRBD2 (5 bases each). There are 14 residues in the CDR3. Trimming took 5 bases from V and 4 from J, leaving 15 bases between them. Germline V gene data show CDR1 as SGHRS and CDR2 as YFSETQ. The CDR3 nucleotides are TGCGCCAGCAGAAGGGGCAGCGGAGTAGAGACCCAGTACTTC. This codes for CASRRGSGVETQYF.

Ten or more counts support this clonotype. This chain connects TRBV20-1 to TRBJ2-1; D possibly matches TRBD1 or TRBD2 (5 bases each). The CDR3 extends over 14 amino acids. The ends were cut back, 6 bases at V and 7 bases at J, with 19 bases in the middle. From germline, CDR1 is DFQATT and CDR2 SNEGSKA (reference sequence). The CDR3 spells CSANPGSGRNEQFF. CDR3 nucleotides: TGCAGTGCAAACCCAGGGTCAGGGAGAAATGAGCAGTTCTTC.

This CDR3 is CSARTGTGIEGELFF. As DNA, the CDR3 is TGCAGTGCTAGAACCGGGACAGGGATAGAAGGGGAGCTGTTTTTT. The chain employs TRBV20-1 and TRBJ2-2; 9 bases agree with TRBD1. Germline lookup yields CDR1 DFQATT and CDR2 SNEGSKA (reference sequence). V was clipped by 2 bases and J by 8 bases; unmatched bases: 9. There are 15 residues in the CDR3.

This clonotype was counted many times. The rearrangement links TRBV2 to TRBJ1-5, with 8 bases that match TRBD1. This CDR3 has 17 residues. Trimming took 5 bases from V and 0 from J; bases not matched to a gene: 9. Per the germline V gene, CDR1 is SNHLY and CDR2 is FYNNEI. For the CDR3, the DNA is TGTGCCAGCAGTCAAGGACAGGGAGCTTATAGCAATCAGCCCCAGCATTTT. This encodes CASSQGQGAYSNQPQHF.

CDR3 sequence (DNA): TGTGCTAGTGGTTTGGTATATAGCGGGGGCTGGGGGGAGCAGTTCTTC. Its translation is CASGLVYSGGWGEQFF. This sequence joins TRBV12-5 and TRBJ2-1; TRBD2 agrees at 9 bases. This CDR3 comprises 16 residues. Germline V gene lookup returns CDR1 LGHNT and CDR2 FRNRAP. V lost 0 bases, J lost 10 bases, and 10 bases stayed unmatched.

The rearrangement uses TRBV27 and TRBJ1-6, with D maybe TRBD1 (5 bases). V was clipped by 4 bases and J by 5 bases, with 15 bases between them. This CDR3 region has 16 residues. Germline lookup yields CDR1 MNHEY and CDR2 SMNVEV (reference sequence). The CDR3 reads CASSSPGHIDNSPLHF. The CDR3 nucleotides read TGTGCCAGCAGTTCCCCCGGACATATCGATAATTCACCCCTCCACTTT.

The CDR3: CAIRASIGIKTEAFF. The CDR3 DNA reads as TGTGCCATCAGAGCCAGTATAGGGATCAAAACTGAAGCTTTCTTT. The chain couples TRBV10-3 to TRBJ1-1; D gene ambiguous. Per the germline V gene, CDR1 is ENHRY and CDR2 is SYGVKD. The CDR3 has 15 residues. V dropped 6 bases and J dropped 5 bases, with 19 bases sitting between them.

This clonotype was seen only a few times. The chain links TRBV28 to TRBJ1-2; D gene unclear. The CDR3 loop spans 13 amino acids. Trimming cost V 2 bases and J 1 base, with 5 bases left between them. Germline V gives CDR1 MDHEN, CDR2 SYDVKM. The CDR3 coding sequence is TGTGCCAGCAGTTTAGACATTAACTATGGCTACACCTTC. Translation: CASSLDINYGYTF.

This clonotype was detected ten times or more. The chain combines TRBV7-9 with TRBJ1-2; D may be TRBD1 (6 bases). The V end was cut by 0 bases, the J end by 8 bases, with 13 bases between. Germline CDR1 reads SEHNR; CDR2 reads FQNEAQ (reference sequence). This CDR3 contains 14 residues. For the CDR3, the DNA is TGTGCCAGCAGCTTAGCGTCCGGGGGACACGGCTACACCTTC. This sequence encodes CASSLASGGHGYTF.

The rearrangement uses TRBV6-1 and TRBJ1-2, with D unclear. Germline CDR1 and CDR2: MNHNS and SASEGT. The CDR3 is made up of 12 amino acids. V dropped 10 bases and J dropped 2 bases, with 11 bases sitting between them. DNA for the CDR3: TGTGCCACCTTAGAGGGAAACTATGGCTACACCTTC. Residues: CATLEGNYGYTF.

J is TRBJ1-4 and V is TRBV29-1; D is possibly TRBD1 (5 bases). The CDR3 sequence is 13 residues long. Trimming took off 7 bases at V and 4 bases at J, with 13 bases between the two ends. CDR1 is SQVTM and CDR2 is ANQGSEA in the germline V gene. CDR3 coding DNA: TGCAGCGGGAGCTCAGGGCTTAATGAAAAACTGTTTTTT. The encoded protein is CSGSSGLNEKLFF. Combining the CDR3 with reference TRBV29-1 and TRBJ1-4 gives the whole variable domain SAVISQKPSRDICQRGTSLTIQCQVDSQVTMMFWYRQQPGQSLTLIATANQGSEATYESGFVIDKFPISRPNLTFSTLTVSNMSPEDSSIYLCSGSSGLNEKLFFGSGTQLSVL.

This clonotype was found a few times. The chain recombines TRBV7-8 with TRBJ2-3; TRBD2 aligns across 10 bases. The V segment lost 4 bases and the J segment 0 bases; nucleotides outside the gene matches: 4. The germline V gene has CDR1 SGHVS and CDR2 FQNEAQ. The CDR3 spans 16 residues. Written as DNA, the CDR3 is TGTGCCAGCAGCTCCCGACTAGCGGGTAGCACAGATACGCAGTATTTT. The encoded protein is CASSSRLAGSTDTQYF.

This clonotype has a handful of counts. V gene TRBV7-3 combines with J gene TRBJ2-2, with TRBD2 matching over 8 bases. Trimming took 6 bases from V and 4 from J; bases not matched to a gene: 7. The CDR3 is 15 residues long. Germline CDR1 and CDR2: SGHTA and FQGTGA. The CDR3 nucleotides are TGTGCCAGCAGTGAGGGACTAGTGACCACCGGGGAGCTGTTTTTT. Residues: CASSEGLVTTGELFF.